These T cell receptor beta chains were read from a single sample in a study of cytotoxic CD8 clonotypes in ibrutinib-treated CLL. Data came from immunoSEQ multiplex PCR; TCRdb stores just in-frame clones and leaves some out. In the table there are fewer than 400,000 clones, roughly 70% of which are singletons. Sample: PBMCs, taken after 36 months of ibrutinib treatment. These receptors were taken from a human donor with chronic lymphocytic leukemia. Each CDR3 is given with its conserved first and last residue.

TRBV7-8	TRBJ2-3	CASSLPGTSMVAGTDTQYF
TRBV6-1	TRBJ2-7	CASFEGPVSYEQYF
TRBV27	TRBJ2-7	CASSSRTGWDEQYF
TRBV7-6	TRBJ2-1	CASSLIGSSYNEQFF
TRBV18	TRBJ2-2	CASSGLNTGELFF
TRBV20-1	TRBJ1-4	CSATGNEKLFF
TRBV23-1	TRBJ1-3	CASSPGDGASGNTIYF
TRBV20-1	TRBJ2-3	CSARQGDTQYF
TRBV27	TRBJ2-1	CASSFVSGPSSYNEQFF
TRBV10-3	TRBJ2-7	CAITNTGNSYEQYF
TRBV2	TRBJ2-7	CASSAGTGVSEQYF
TRBV28	TRBJ2-6	CASRPQTGKVDGANVLTF
TRBV4-1	TRBJ2-5	CASSLTVARETQYF
TRBV5-4	TRBJ2-3	CASSLAGGGTTDTQYF
TRBV28	TRBJ2-7	CASSGRELAGVPPRYF
TRBV11-3	TRBJ2-7	CASSLGGGVHEQYF
TRBV4-1	TRBJ2-1	CASSPQAYNEQFF
TRBV28	TRBJ1-2	CASSHTYSNYGYTF
TRBV9	TRBJ2-1	CASSVSRGALNEQFF
TRBV2	TRBJ2-3	CASREHSGIGSDTQYF
TRBV10-3	TRBJ2-5	CAARQPTQETQYF
TRBV10-3	TRBJ2-7	CAISDLGDRNEQYF
TRBV7-9	TRBJ2-5	CATFGQTQGKETQYF
TRBV6-4	TRBJ2-3	CASSDSRWGRGRRTQYF
TRBV13	TRBJ2-7	CASCRGGRYEQYF
TRBV5-6	TRBJ2-7	CASSFSGYGYEQYF
TRBV4-1	TRBJ1-6	CASSQFLGGSISYNSPLHF
TRBV4-1	TRBJ1-2	CASSQEGQGGDGYTF
TRBV11-2	TRBJ1-2	CASSRNQGYGYTF
TRBV18	TRBJ1-5	CASSDSANQPQHF
TRBV5-1	TRBJ2-7	CASSLSNGPYEQYF
TRBV9	TRBJ2-3	CASSVVLAGADTQYF
TRBV6-5	TRBJ1-1	CASSYGLRALNTEAFF
TRBV27	TRBJ2-7	CASSRDYTYEQYF
TRBV5-1	TRBJ2-1	CASSTGTSGEQFF
TRBV27	TRBJ1-4	CASRPSGIEKLFF
TRBV6-1	TRBJ2-1	CASRRGQLKGNEQFF
TRBV7-2	TRBJ1-3	CASSGEVAWGGNTIYF
TRBV7-6	TRBJ2-2	CASSLNPTGKNTGELFF
TRBV19	TRBJ2-7	CASSAGQPYEQYF
TRBV14	TRBJ2-7	CASSQDPRASYEQYF
TRBV5-6	TRBJ2-7	CASSGGGTGPYEQYF
TRBV5-1	TRBJ1-2	CASSLAPGPDYGYTF
TRBV7-6	TRBJ2-1	CASSLSRSPYNEQFF
TRBV27	TRBJ2-1	CASTRWKGTKYNEQFF
TRBV20-1	TRBJ2-3	CSPSGTDTQYF
TRBV4-1	TRBJ2-5	CASSWRTGGMQTQYF
TRBV9	TRBJ2-2	CASSAPRLAGGTGELFF
TRBV10-3	TRBJ2-7	CAISDRGRLAGTYEQYF